These 29 T cell receptor beta chains were sequenced from one sample in a study of blood T cell repertoires in COVID-19. TCRdb's copy holds only in-frame clones and misses some; the assay was immunoSEQ multiplex PCR. The top ten hold around 3% of the sample, which has more than 150,000 clones, 85% to 90% seen once. Sequencing was done on a sample of peripheral blood. The receptors were sampled from a man aged 40-49 years with active or convalescent COVID-19.

This clone was counted a few times. This chain uses TRBV2 with TRBJ2-2; D is unresolved. Germline CDR1 and CDR2: SNHLY and FYNNEI. Between the trimmed V and J ends, which lost 6 bases and 3 bases, there was a span of 11 bases. The CDR3 is 14 residues long. This CDR3 is CASSRRGDTGELFF. The CDR3 region has the DNA TGTGCCAGCAGCCGTAGAGGTGACACCGGGGAGCTGTTTTTT. The full variable domain, with the rest looked up from reference TRBV2 and TRBJ2-2, is EPEVTQTPSHQVTQMGQEVILRCVPISNHLYFYWYRQILGQKVEFLVSFYNNEISEKSEIFDDQFSVERPDGSNFTLKIRSTKLEDSAMYFCASSRRGDTGELFFGEGSRLTVL.

The rearrangement links TRBV29-1 to TRBJ2-7; D perhaps matches TRBD1 (5 bases). V was clipped by 6 bases and J by 4 bases, with 10 bases between them. The CDR3 is made up of 11 amino acids. The germline V gene encodes CDR1 SQVTM and CDR2 ANQGSEA. CDR3 nucleotides: TGCAGCGTCGCGGACATGTACGAGCAGTACTTC. It codes for CSVADMYEQYF.

The chain employs TRBV30 and TRBJ2-5; 7 nucleotides match TRBD2. V was pared by 5 bases and J by 1 base, with 7 bases of the junction left unmatched. CDR3 size: 14 residues. Looked up from germline, CDR1 is GTSNPN and CDR2 is SVGIG (reference sequence). This CDR3 is CAWEGLSGQETQYF. The CDR3 DNA follows: TGTGCCTGGGAGGGACTATCGGGCCAAGAGACCCAGTACTTC.

The chain links TRBV5-1 to TRBJ2-1; TRBD1 aligns across 9 bases. Germline assignment: CDR1 SGHRS and CDR2 YFSETQ. Trimming removed 4 bases from V and 4 bases from J; junction bases left unmatched: 9. CDR3 size: 16 residues. The CDR3 DNA reads TGCGCCAGCAGCACCGAGACAGGGGGAGGGTACAATGAGCAGTTCTTC. Its translation: CASSTETGGGYNEQFF. The full variable domain, with the rest looked up from reference TRBV5-1 and TRBJ2-1, is KAGVTQTPRYLIKTRGQQVTLSCSPISGHRSVSWYQQTPGQGLQFLFEYFSETQRNKGNFPGRFSGRQFSNSRSEMNVSTLELGDSALYLCASSTETGGGYNEQFFGPGTRLTVL.

The V and J genes are TRBV27 and TRBJ2-1, with 8 bases aligning to TRBD2. Germline V gives CDR1 MNHEY, CDR2 SMNVEV (reference sequence). CDR3 length: 15 amino acids. Unmatched junction bases numbered 6, after V lost 5 bases and J lost 3 bases. The CDR3 DNA follows: TGTGCCAGCAGTGGGGGCGGGGGGTACTACAATGAGCAGTTCTTC. This gives the protein CASSGGGGYYNEQFF.

The V call is TRBV28, the J call TRBJ1-5; weak D call: TRBD1 (5 bases). The length of the CDR3 is 15 residues. In germline, CDR1 is MDHEN, CDR2 SYDVKM. V was cut by 6 bases and J by 0 bases, with 12 bases left in between. In DNA form, the CDR3 reads TGTGCCAGCAGACGACAGTTTCCTAGCAATCAGCCCCAGCATTTT. It encodes CASRRQFPSNQPQHF.

This CDR3 is CASRGTGHNSPLHF. CDR3 coding DNA: TGTGCCAGCCGGGGGACAGGGCATAATTCACCCCTCCACTTT. The rearrangement uses TRBV6-6 and TRBJ1-6, with 9 positions matching TRBD1. The germline gives CDR1 MNHNY, CDR2 SVGAGI (reference sequence). V dropped 8 bases and J dropped 5; count of bases not matched to a gene: 4. The CDR3 consists of 14 residues.

This clone was observed once. This same CDR3 is encoded by further DNA sequences in the sample. The chain combines TRBV4-1 with TRBJ1-6; D not certain. The V end was cut by 1 base, the J end by 7 bases, with 8 bases between. The CDR3 runs to 14 residues. Germline V gives CDR1 MGHRA, CDR2 YSYEKL. In DNA form, the CDR3 reads TGCGCCAGCAGCCAAGTGGGCGAGAATTCACCCCTCCACTTT. This sequence encodes CASSQVGENSPLHF.

CDR3: CASSQDEGTGNTIYF. The CDR3 DNA reads as TGCGCCAGCAGCCAAGATGAGGGAACCGGAAACACCATATATTTT. The chain recombines TRBV4-3 with TRBJ1-3, with D hard to call. The CDR3 has 15 amino acids. V lost 0 bases, J lost 4 bases, and 10 bases lay in between. CDR1 is LGHNA and CDR2 is YSLEER in the germline V gene.

This chain uses TRBV11-1 with TRBJ2-1; D is possibly TRBD1 (6 bases). V lost 5 bases and J lost 2, with 16 bases in between. This CDR3 has 16 residues. Germline values: CDR1 SGHAT, CDR2 FQDESV (reference sequence). The CDR3 region has the DNA TGTGCCAGCAGCCCAAGGTTTGGGGGCGCCTACAATGAGCAGTTCTTC. This codes for CASSPRFGGAYNEQFF. The whole variable domain, remainder taken from reference TRBV11-1 and TRBJ2-1, is EAEVAQSPRYKITEKSQAVAFWCDPISGHATLYWYRQILGQGPELLVQFQDESVVDDSQLPKDRFSAERLKGVDSTLKIQPAELGDSAMYLCASSPRFGGAYNEQFFGPGTRLTVL.

V and J are TRBV7-3 and TRBJ1-2; 8 positions match TRBD1. Germline V gives CDR1 SGHTA, CDR2 FQGTGA. The ends lost 2 bases at V and 5 bases at J; junction bases unmatched: 4. The CDR3 contains 14 residues. The CDR3 loop is CASSLGTGPYGYTF. The CDR3, as DNA: TGTGCCAGCAGCTTAGGGACAGGACCATATGGCTACACCTTC.

The chain is built from TRBV28 and TRBJ1-1; 10 bases are shared with TRBD1. V dropped 4 bases and J dropped 1; count of bases not matched to a gene: 6. The germline V gene has CDR1 MDHEN and CDR2 SYDVKM. The CDR3 covers 16 residues. As DNA, the CDR3 is TGTGCCAGCAGTTCAGACAGGGGGCGCGGGAACACTGAAGCTTTCTTT. Protein: CASSSDRGRGNTEAFF.

The CDR3 sequence is CASMGLGTGRTDTQYF. CDR3 coding DNA: TGTGCCAGCATGGGCCTCGGGACAGGGCGCACAGATACGCAGTATTTT. This chain links TRBV27 with TRBJ2-3; 9 nucleotides agree with TRBD1. V gave up 7 bases and J gave up 1 base; unmatched junction bases: 9. This CDR3 is built from 16 residues. Germline V gene lookup returns CDR1 MNHEY and CDR2 SMNVEV (reference sequence).

This chain uses TRBV19 with TRBJ2-2, with D tentatively TRBD2 (5 bases). CDR3 length equals 14 residues. Germline V gene sequence: CDR1 LNHDA, CDR2 SQIVND (reference sequence). V lost 11 bases and J 1 base, leaving 14 bases between the germline ends. The CDR3 DNA follows: TGTGCCGACGGGAATAGACTGAACACCGGGGAGCTGTTTTTT. It translates to CADGNRLNTGELFF.

This clone was counted only a few times. Other nucleotide sequences in the sample specify the same CDR3. CDR3 sequence (DNA): TGTGCCAGCAGTGCAGGCGGGACAGGGAATAATTCACCCCTCCACTTT. Its protein is CASSAGGTGNNSPLHF. V is TRBV2 and J is TRBJ1-6, with TRBD1 matching 9 bases. J lost 5 bases, V lost 4 bases, and 6 bases had no gene match. The CDR3 spans 16 residues. CDR1 and CDR2 (germline): SNHLY, FYNNEI.

This sequence joins TRBV14 and TRBJ1-1; 7 bases fit TRBD1. Trimming at V came to 1 base and at J to 6 bases, leaving 2 bases not matched to a gene. The CDR3 is 13 amino acids. Germline V gene data show CDR1 as SGHDN and CDR2 as FVKESK. CDR3 sequence: CASSQVDRAEAFF. CDR3 sequence (DNA): TGTGCCAGCAGCCAAGTTGACAGGGCTGAAGCTTTCTTT.

The gene calls are TRBV2 and TRBJ2-7; 9 nucleotides line up with TRBD1. CDR3 length equals 13 residues. The germline V gene has CDR1 SNHLY and CDR2 FYNNEI. The J segment lost 7 bases and the V segment lost 7 bases, leaving 8 bases of the junction unmatched. As DNA, the CDR3 is TGTGCCAGCACTGGACAGGGGTTGGGAGAGCAGTACTTC. Translating gives CASTGQGLGEQYF.

This clone appeared a few times. CDR3 sequence reads: CASSPRTGSYEQYF. In DNA form, the CDR3 reads TGTGCCAGCAGTCCGCGGACAGGTTCCTACGAGCAGTACTTC. This sequence joins TRBV27 and TRBJ2-7, with TRBD1 matching over 7 bases. This CDR3 is built from 14 residues. Losses at the gene ends were 5 bases for V and 1 base for J; bases not matched to a gene: 5. Germline CDR1 reads MNHEY; CDR2 reads SMNVEV (reference sequence).

This clone has only one observation. The chain joins TRBV9 to TRBJ2-5; D is perhaps TRBD2 (6 bases). The CDR3 contains 12 residues. Germline V gives CDR1 SGDLS, CDR2 YYNGEE. The V and J ends lost 4 bases and 4 bases respectively, with 8 bases between them. CDR3 sequence: CASSRGGETQYF. DNA of the CDR3: TGTGCCAGCAGCAGGGGAGGAGAGACCCAGTACTTC.

The V call is TRBV7-9, the J call TRBJ2-1; TRBD1 matches at 8 bases. V trimming: 5 bases; J trimming: 5 bases; junction bases outside the gene matches: 8. Germline lookup yields CDR1 SEHNR and CDR2 FQNEAQ (reference sequence). The CDR3 is made up of 15 amino acids. The CDR3 region has the DNA TGTGCCAGCAGCAAACAGGGGGTGGTCAACAATGAGCAGTTCTTC. Translated, it gives CASSKQGVVNNEQFF.

This clone was seen only a few times. This chain uses TRBV25-1 with TRBJ1-2; TRBD1 agrees at 12 bases. The V gene end was trimmed by 7 bases and the J gene end by 4 bases; junction bases not matched to a gene: 1. CDR3 size: 13 residues. The germline gives CDR1 MGHDK, CDR2 SYGVNS. The CDR3 sequence: CASKGQGAYGYTF. The DNA of the CDR3 is TGTGCCAGCAAGGGACAGGGGGCCTATGGCTACACCTTC.

This chain connects TRBV2 to TRBJ2-2; 8 bases agree with TRBD1. The CDR3 extends over 16 amino acids. Unmatched junction bases numbered 6, after V lost 2 bases and J lost 4 bases. CDR1 and CDR2 (germline): SNHLY, FYNNEI. CDR3 nucleotides: TGTGCCAGCAGTGAACCGGACAGGGCATCCACCGGGGAGCTGTTTTTT. Its translation is CASSEPDRASTGELFF.

This clone was found once. This sequence joins TRBV2 and TRBJ2-1; 8 bases are shared with TRBD2. J gave up 5 bases and V 5 bases, and 8 bases lay outside the gene matches. This CDR3 has 15 amino acids. Germline V gene sequence: CDR1 SNHLY, CDR2 FYNNEI. DNA of the CDR3: TGTGCCAGCAGTACCGTACGCGGGGGGAACAATGAGCAGTTCTTC. Its translation is CASSTVRGGNNEQFF.

This clone was detected once. The chain combines TRBV6-4 with TRBJ2-3; TRBD1 matches at 7 bases. The CDR3 runs 17 residues. In germline, CDR1 is MRHNA, CDR2 SNTAGT. With 6 bases clipped from V and 6 bases from J, the junction kept 18 bases outside the gene matches. CDR3 nucleotide sequence: TGTGCCAGCAGCCGACGGGCTACAGGGGCGAGGTGGGATACGCAGTATTTT. It translates to CASSRRATGARWDTQYF.

V is TRBV20-1 and J is TRBJ2-1; weak D call: TRBD2 (6 bases). This CDR3 has 11 amino acids. Per germline, CDR1 DFQATT and CDR2 SNEGSKA (reference sequence). This chain's CDR3 is CRPGGADEQFF. The CDR3 coding sequence is TGCAGGCCCGGCGGGGCAGATGAGCAGTTCTTC.

The CDR3 region has the DNA TGCAGCGTCGCCGGGACAGATAAAAACACCATATATTTT. Residues: CSVAGTDKNTIYF. The chain has TRBV29-1 and TRBJ1-3; 7 bases line up with TRBD1. Germline values: CDR1 SQVTM, CDR2 ANQGSEA. The CDR3 is made up of 13 amino acids. The V gene end was trimmed by 6 bases and the J gene end by 6 bases; junction bases not matched to a gene: 8.

This clone was counted between two and nine times. The chain has TRBV5-1 and TRBJ2-3; TRBD2 matches 8 bases. The CDR3 totals 14 residues. The ends lost 9 bases at V and 0 bases at J; junction bases unmatched: 6. Germline CDR1 is SGHRS and CDR2 is YFSETQ. The CDR3 DNA sequence: TGCGCCACCTCGAGCGGGGGAAGCACAGATACGCAGTATTTT. Translating it yields CATSSGGSTDTQYF.

The chain joins TRBV11-3 to TRBJ2-3, with D perhaps TRBD2 (7 bases). V gave up 3 bases and J gave up 3 bases, with 16 bases separating them. The germline V gene encodes CDR1 SGHNT and CDR2 YENEEA. The CDR3 is 16 amino acids. CDR3 in amino acids: CASSLGGPGLTDTQYF. CDR3 bases: TGTGCCAGCAGCTTGGGGGGGCCGGGATTGACAGATACGCAGTATTTT.

The J gene is TRBJ1-2, the V gene TRBV6-5, with 7 bases fitting TRBD1. V dropped 6 bases and J dropped 6; count of bases not matched to a gene: 10. CDR1 is MNHEY and CDR2 is SVGAGI in the germline V gene. This CDR3 is 14 amino acids long. The CDR3 sequence is CASSLAEGAHGYTF. CDR3 coding DNA: TGTGCCAGCAGCTTGGCAGAGGGGGCCCATGGCTACACCTTC.